The rows below give T cell receptor beta chains drawn from one sample of a study of OX40 agonist ivuxolimab in advanced cancers. Sequenced by immunoSEQ multiplex PCR; TCRdb stores in-frame clones only, minus some. The data hold about 46,000 clones, with about 83% observed a single time. This material consisted of CD4+ or CD8+ T cells sorted from blood, taken in a trial of the OX40 agonist ivuxolimab. These receptor sequences come from an adult with an advanced solid tumor such as melanoma, head and neck, liver or kidney cancer. The CDR3 runs from the conserved cysteine through the conserved F or W. The D gene is left open where the match is weak. Expanded clones are given a class, and other clones once, few, many or no size at all.

>TRBJ2-3|.|TRBV9|.
TGTGCCAGCAGCGTAGTTGACTCAGCAGATACGCAGTATTTT
CASSVVDSADTQYF
>TRBJ1-5|.|TRBV18|.
TGTGCCAGCTCACCAGGACAGCAACATCAGCCCCAGCATTTT
CASSPGQQHQPQHF
>TRBJ1-5|.|TRBV4-1|.
TGCGCCAGCAGCCGGGAGTCCGGGGGCGATCAGCCCCAGCATTTT
CASSRESGGDQPQHF
>TRBJ2-7|.|TRBV5-8|once
TGTGCCAGCAGCTTCCTCTCCTACGAGCAGTACTTC
CASSFLSYEQYF
>TRBJ2-1|TRBD2|TRBV9|.
TGTGCCAGCAGCGTTACTAGCGGGGGGTTTGGGGAGCAGTTCTTC
CASSVTSGGFGEQFF
>TRBJ2-7|TRBD1|TRBV6-5|.
TGTGCCAGCAGTTCGACAGGGTTGTCGTACGAGCAGTACTTC
CASSSTGLSYEQYF
>TRBJ1-5|TRBD1|TRBV18|.
TGTGCCAGCTCACCACTACAGGGGGGCCAGCCCCAGCATTTT
CASSPLQGGQPQHF
>TRBJ1-1|.|TRBV10-1|.
TGCGCCAGCAGTGAGTCTTGGGAAAAAGGAAACACTGAAGCTTTCTTT
CASSESWEKGNTEAFF
>TRBJ2-7|TRBD1|TRBV11-1|.
TGTGCCAGCAGCCCGAGACAGGGGGCTTACGAGCAGTACTTC
CASSPRQGAYEQYF
>TRBJ1-1|.|TRBV6-5|.
TGTGCCAGCAGTGGGTTGGTAATCCTGAACACTGAAGCTTTCTTT
CASSGLVILNTEAFF
>TRBJ2-7|TRBD2|TRBV29-1|.
TGCAGCGTTCGCCCCATAGCGGGAGAGGCTTCCTACGAGCAGTACTTC
CSVRPIAGEASYEQYF
>TRBJ2-7|.|TRBV5-1|.
TGCGCCAGCAGTAGAGGGGGCGGGAGCTCCCTATACGAGCAGTACTTC
CASSRGGGSSLYEQYF
>TRBJ1-5|.|TRBV2|.
TGTGCCAGCAGTACACCTCCCTTGGGACTTGATCAGCCCCAGCATTTT
CASSTPPLGLDQPQHF
>TRBJ2-1|TRBD1|TRBV4-1|.
TGCGCCAGCAGCCAAGGACAGGGGACCTACAATGAGCAGTTCTTC
CASSQGQGTYNEQFF
>TRBJ2-7|.|TRBV27|.
TGTGCCAGCAGTTTGGACGGATTCCCCCCCTATGAGCAGTACTTC
CASSLDGFPPYEQYF
>TRBJ1-3|TRBD1|TRBV28|once
TGTGCCAGCAGTTTATGGACAGGGAGCTCTGGAAACACCATATATTTT
CASSLWTGSSGNTIYF
>TRBJ2-7|.|TRBV28|.
TGTGCCAGCAGTTTCCAGGGGGGGTCCTACGAGCAGTACTTC
CASSFQGGSYEQYF
>TRBJ2-2|.|TRBV30|.
TGTGCCTGGAGTGTACGTGGGACCGGGGAGCTGTTTTTT
CAWSVRGTGELFF
>TRBJ2-5|TRBD1|TRBV7-8|.
TGTGCCAGCGCCCGACAGGGATCGGCGGAGACCCAGTACTTC
CASARQGSAETQYF
>TRBJ1-4|.|TRBV7-9|.
TGTGCCAGCAGCTTCGGGGGGCTTAATGAAAAACTGTTTTTT
CASSFGGLNEKLFF
>TRBJ1-2|.|TRBV4-1|.
TGCGCCAGCAGCCAAGATCCGGGACCGCCCTTTGATGGCTACACCTTC
CASSQDPGPPFDGYTF
>TRBJ2-3|.|TRBV19|.
TGTGCCAGTAGTCTAGAACTCACAGATACGCAGTATTTT
CASSLELTDTQYF
>TRBJ1-5|.|TRBV28|.
TGTGCCAGTGGACTTGTACAGGGAATTCAGCCCCAGCATTTT
CASGLVQGIQPQHF
>TRBJ2-1|.|TRBV10-3|few
TGTGCCATCAGTGAAGGGTTCGGAACCAACCGTTACAATGAGCAGTTCTTC
CAISEGFGTNRYNEQFF
>TRBJ1-2|.|TRBV29-1|.
TGCAGCGTTGGAGACACTAAACTCTATGGCTACACCTTC
CSVGDTKLYGYTF
>TRBJ1-2|.|TRBV6-5|.
TGTGCCAGCAGCCGGGATCAACAGGGAAGGGGCTACACCTTC
CASSRDQQGRGYTF
>TRBJ2-5|TRBD2|TRBV28|.
TGTGCCAGCAGTTTGCTTCAGGGAGGGTACCAAGAGACCCAGTACTTC
CASSLLQGGYQETQYF
>TRBJ1-3|.|TRBV10-3|.
TGTGCCATCACCAGCCCGAGCTCTGGAAACACCATATATTTT
CAITSPSSGNTIYF
>TRBJ2-1|.|TRBV28|.
TGTGCCAGCAGTCCCCCTTACGACGGGTACAATGAGCAGTTCTTC
CASSPPYDGYNEQFF
>TRBJ2-1|.|TRBV6-4|.
TGTGCCAGCAGTGACTCGATTAGGATAACCTACAATGAGCAGTTCTTC
CASSDSIRITYNEQFF
>TRBJ1-1|.|TRBV6-5|.
TGTGCCAGCAGTTGGGGCCTAAGTGGCACTGAAGCTTTCTTT
CASSWGLSGTEAFF
>TRBJ2-5|TRBD2|TRBV28|.
TGTGCCAGCAGTTTTTTTGATAGCGGGAGGGCCGTTGAGGAGACCCAGTACTTC
CASSFFDSGRAVEETQYF
>TRBJ2-2|TRBD1|TRBV5-1|.
TGCGCCAGCAGCCGGACAGGGGCCAACACCGGGGAGCTGTTTTTT
CASSRTGANTGELFF
>TRBJ2-7|TRBD2|TRBV19|.
TGTGCCACTGGGAGGACTAGCGGGACGCAAACCCACGAGCAGTACTTC
CATGRTSGTQTHEQYF
>TRBJ2-7|TRBD2|TRBV14|.
TGTGCCAGCAGCCAAGGACTAGCGGGCGCCTACGAGCAGTACTTC
CASSQGLAGAYEQYF
>TRBJ1-1|TRBD1|TRBV18|.
TGTGCCAGCTCACCAACCCGGGACAGGGAGAACACTGAAGCTTTCTTT
CASSPTRDRENTEAFF
>TRBJ2-6|.|TRBV4-1|.
TGCGCCAGCAGCCAAGATTCTGGGGACACCTCGGGGGCCAACGTCCTGACTTTC
CASSQDSGDTSGANVLTF
>TRBJ1-4|TRBD1|TRBV28|.
TGTGCCAGCAACGTAGGGGGCGCGGGTGAAAAACTGTTTTTT
CASNVGGAGEKLFF
>TRBJ2-7|.|TRBV27|few
TGTGCCAGCAGTTCCCGGGCAGCCTACTACGAGCAGTACTTC
CASSSRAAYYEQYF
>TRBJ2-2|TRBD2|TRBV13|.
TGTGCCAGCAGCTTGGGACTAGCGGGAGCCGGGGAGCTGTTTTTT
CASSLGLAGAGELFF
>TRBJ2-7|TRBD2|TRBV28|.
TGTGCCAGCAGTTTGAAGTTCAGGACTAGCGGTTCCTACGAGCAGTACTTC
CASSLKFRTSGSYEQYF
>TRBJ2-1|.|TRBV18|.
TGTGCCAGCTCACCATTCAGGCGAAATTACAATGAGCAGTTCTTC
CASSPFRRNYNEQFF
>TRBJ2-1|TRBD2|TRBV19|.
TGTGCCAGTAGCCCGCCGGGACTATTCAATGAGCAGTTCTTC
CASSPPGLFNEQFF
>TRBJ2-1|TRBD2|TRBV10-1|.
TGCGCCAGCAGTGAGGCGAGGACTAGTAGCAATGAGCAGTTCTTC
CASSEARTSSNEQFF
>TRBJ2-3|TRBD2|TRBV9|.
TGTGCCAGCAGCACCCGGACTAGCAGCTTCACAGATACGCAGTATTTT
CASSTRTSSFTDTQYF
>TRBJ2-5|.|TRBV9|once
TGTGCCAGCAGCGCTGGGTTGGGTCTAGAGACCCAGTACTTC
CASSAGLGLETQYF
>TRBJ2-3|.|TRBV28|.
TGTGCCAGCAGTTTCATCGCCTTATCCCCAGATACGCAGTATTTT
CASSFIALSPDTQYF
>TRBJ2-7|TRBD1|TRBV14|once
TGTGCCAGCAGCGGGACAGGGGGCATCTCCTACGAGCAGTACTTC
CASSGTGGISYEQYF
>TRBJ2-7|.|TRBV7-8|.
TGTGCCAGCAGCTTCTATGTGGGACTCTACGAGCAGTACTTC
CASSFYVGLYEQYF
>TRBJ1-5|.|TRBV28|.
TGTGCCAGCAGCCGGGACCTCAATCAGCCCCAGCATTTT
CASSRDLNQPQHF
>TRBJ2-5|TRBD2|TRBV19|.
TGTGCCAGTAGTACCACCGGGACTAGCGGGGCAGAGACCCAGTACTTC
CASSTTGTSGAETQYF
>TRBJ2-5|.|TRBV20-1|.
TGCAGTGCTACCGGGGAGACCCAGTACTTC
CSATGETQYF
>TRBJ1-2|.|TRBV5-4|.
TGTGCCAGCAGCCAAAGGGGGGGCGCGGGGTATGGCTACACCTTC
CASSQRGGAGYGYTF
>TRBJ1-2|.|TRBV2|.
TGTGCCAGCAGTGAAACAGGGACATATGGCTACACCTTC
CASSETGTYGYTF
>TRBJ2-7|TRBD2|TRBV9|.
TGTGCCAGCAGCGTAGAGGGACTACAAAGGGCCGAGCAGTACTTC
CASSVEGLQRAEQYF
>TRBJ2-2|TRBD2|TRBV7-6|.
TGTGCCAGCAGCAACGGACTAGCGGCGAACACCGGGGAGCTGTTTTTT
CASSNGLAANTGELFF
>TRBJ2-7|TRBD1|TRBV7-9|.
TGTGCCAGCAGCCCCTACAGGGGGCCCAAACCCTACGAGCAGTACTTC
CASSPYRGPKPYEQYF
>TRBJ1-2|.|TRBV7-9|.
TGTGCCAGCAGCCAAGAATCGGGCTATGGCTACACCTTC
CASSQESGYGYTF
>TRBJ2-1|.|TRBV7-9|once
TGTGCCAGCAGCTTGGGACTCCGCTACAATGAGCAGTTCTTC
CASSLGLRYNEQFF
>TRBJ2-1|TRBD1|TRBV4-1|few
TGCGCCAGCAGCCAAGGCTGGACAGGGGGAAACTACAATGAGCAGTTCTTC
CASSQGWTGGNYNEQFF